The rows below give T cell receptor beta chains drawn from one sample of a study of T cells in localized non-small cell lung cancer. TCRdb's table, derived via immunoSEQ multiplex PCR, lists solely in-frame clones and lacks some. The sample comprises about 20,000 clones, approximately 87% of which are singletons, and 10% to 15% rests with the top ten. The material sequenced was PBMCs, taken before any cancer treatment. Every receptor here comes from a man aged 35-75 years with stage II squamous cell lung carcinoma. Both conserved end residues are part of each CDR3. D genes are given only for firm matches. Clone size is not always given. Where it is, it says once, few, many or a class for expanded clones.

j_gene,abundance,d_gene,len,v_gene,CDR3nt,CDR3aa
TRBJ1-3,NA,NA,18,TRBV9,TGTGCCAGCAGCGTAGTCCCATTTAGGGATAGCTCTGGAAACACCATATATTTT,CASSVVPFRDSSGNTIYF
TRBJ2-7,NA,NA,14,TRBV7-2,TGTGCCAGCAGCGTCGGAGGGCCGGGCCACGAGCAGTACTTC,CASSVGGPGHEQYF
TRBJ2-1,NA,NA,11,TRBV7-9,TGTGCCAGCAGCCCCTCACATGAGCAGTTCTTC,CASSPSHEQFF
TRBJ2-1,NA,NA,14,TRBV6-5,TGTGCCAGCAGCCGTCGGGAATCCTACAATGAGCAGTTCTTC,CASSRRESYNEQFF
TRBJ2-7,NA,NA,14,TRBV5-6,TGTGCCACCATGACCGGGGGTCGCTCCTACGAGCAGTACTTC,CATMTGGRSYEQYF
TRBJ2-2,NA,TRBD1,15,TRBV7-9,TGTGCCAGCAGACCCGGGACAGCGAACACCGGGGAGCTGTTTTTT,CASRPGTANTGELFF
TRBJ1-2,NA,NA,15,TRBV7-9,TGTGCCAGCAGCTTATTATCAGTTGGGATTCATGGCTACACCTTC,CASSLLSVGIHGYTF
TRBJ2-7,NA,NA,13,TRBV5-1,TGCGCCAGCAGCTTGGCTCGAGGGCGCGAGCAGTACTTC,CASSLARGREQYF
TRBJ1-4,NA,TRBD1,15,TRBV7-2,TGTGCCAGCAGCCTATCCGGGACAGGGAGTGAAAAACTGTTTTTT,CASSLSGTGSEKLFF
TRBJ2-6,NA,NA,17,TRBV7-8,TGTGCCAGCAGCCATATATACCCACAAAGTCGGGCCAACGTCCTGACTTTC,CASSHIYPQSRANVLTF
TRBJ2-1,NA,TRBD1,14,TRBV6-5,TGTGCCAGCAGTTACAGGGACAGAAAGAATGAGCAGTTCTTC,CASSYRDRKNEQFF
TRBJ2-5,NA,NA,14,TRBV9,TGTGCCAGCAGCGCCCGGGTCCGGGGAGAGACCCAGTACTTC,CASSARVRGETQYF
TRBJ1-2,NA,NA,12,TRBV27,TGTGCCAGCAGTTCAGGGAGAGGGGGCTACACCTTC,CASSSGRGGYTF
TRBJ1-3,NA,NA,15,TRBV27,TGTGCCAGCAGTTTATCCAGCGGGTCTGGAAACACCATATATTTT,CASSLSSGSGNTIYF
TRBJ2-5,NA,NA,16,TRBV4-3,TGCGCCAGCAGCCAAGATGGAGGGACAGATCAAGAGACCCAGTACTTC,CASSQDGGTDQETQYF
TRBJ1-6,NA,NA,15,TRBV19,TGTGCCAGTAGTATAGTTGCAGGGGAGAATTCACCCCTCCACTTT,CASSIVAGENSPLHF
TRBJ2-7,NA,NA,10,TRBV27,TGTGCCAGGTCCCCGGGCGAGCAGTACTTC,CARSPGEQYF
TRBJ1-2,NA,NA,13,TRBV14,TGTGCCAGCAGCCAAGCGGGGGGCGGTGGCTACACCTTC,CASSQAGGGGYTF
TRBJ2-1,NA,TRBD2,14,TRBV6-1,TGTGCCAGCAGCCGGATTCAGGCGGGAGCTGAGCAGTTCTTC,CASSRIQAGAEQFF
TRBJ1-5,few,NA,16,TRBV5-5,TGTGCCAGCAGCTTGGCTGCCAGCAGTGGCAATCAGCCCCAGCATTTT,CASSLAASSGNQPQHF
TRBJ1-4,NA,NA,14,TRBV2,TGTGCCAGCAGTGCACAGGCTCCGAATGAAAAACTGTTTTTT,CASSAQAPNEKLFF
TRBJ2-4,NA,NA,14,TRBV19,TGTGCCAGTAGTATAGACAGGGATGAGGACATTCAGTACTTC,CASSIDRDEDIQYF
TRBJ1-2,NA,NA,15,TRBV7-9,TGTGCCAGCAGCTTGACACGAGACCTCGTCTATGGCTACACCTTC,CASSLTRDLVYGYTF
TRBJ1-2,NA,NA,14,TRBV19,TGTGCCAGTAGTCCGCAGGGAAGTAATTATGGCTACACCTTC,CASSPQGSNYGYTF
TRBJ2-1,NA,TRBD2,16,TRBV6-6,TGTGCCAGCAGCCGGAAGATACTAGCGGGAGAGAATGAGCAGTTCTTC,CASSRKILAGENEQFF
TRBJ2-7,NA,TRBD2,15,TRBV12-5,TGTGCTAGTGGTTTGGGTCTAGCGGGAGTTTACGAGCAGTACTTC,CASGLGLAGVYEQYF
TRBJ2-3,NA,TRBD2,16,TRBV5-1,TGCGCCAGCAGCTTTTTGACTAGCGGGAGCACAGATACGCAGTATTTT,CASSFLTSGSTDTQYF
TRBJ2-7,NA,NA,12,TRBV29-1,TGCAGCGTCCTTATAGGACAGCTTGGGCAGTACTTC,CSVLIGQLGQYF
TRBJ1-1,NA,TRBD1,14,TRBV5-8,TGTGCCAGCAGCCGAAGGGACAGGAACACTGAAGCTTTCTTT,CASSRRDRNTEAFF
TRBJ1-4,NA,NA,12,TRBV7-8,TGTGCCAGCAGCCGCGAAGGGGAAAAACTGTTTTTT,CASSREGEKLFF
TRBJ2-1,NA,NA,17,TRBV4-2,TGTGCCAGCAGCCCCCTCGCGCCGGGGCTTGGGTACGATGAGCAGTTCTTC,CASSPLAPGLGYDEQFF
TRBJ2-1,NA,TRBD2,16,TRBV7-6,TGTGCCAGCAGCGCGGGACTAGCGGGGGCCTACAATGAGCAGTTCTTC,CASSAGLAGAYNEQFF
TRBJ1-4,NA,NA,15,TRBV6-6,TGTGCCAGCAGTTACACGAGGACTGGCGGTGAAAAACTGTTTTTT,CASSYTRTGGEKLFF
TRBJ1-2,NA,TRBD1,15,TRBV6-6,TGTGCCAGCACCTTTGGGACAGTGATTGACTATGGCTACACCTTC,CASTFGTVIDYGYTF
TRBJ2-7,NA,TRBD2,14,TRBV6-5,TGTGCCAGCAGTCGTACTAGCGGTTCCTACGAGCAGTACTTC,CASSRTSGSYEQYF
TRBJ1-6,NA,NA,14,TRBV30,TGTGCCTGGAGTTTTTGGCAGGGTGATTCACCCCTCCACTTT,CAWSFWQGDSPLHF
TRBJ2-6,NA,TRBD1,18,TRBV10-2,TGCGCCAGCAAAGGGGGCTGGACAGGGCTCTCTGGGGCCAACGTCCTGACTTTC,CASKGGWTGLSGANVLTF
TRBJ2-7,NA,NA,14,TRBV10-1,TGCGCCAGCAGTGAGGCAATGACAGGAGGAGAGCAGTACTTC,CASSEAMTGGEQYF
TRBJ2-2,NA,NA,16,TRBV5-1,TGCGCCAGCAGCTTGCAAGCAACCGGGGTCACCGGGGAGCTGTTTTTT,CASSLQATGVTGELFF
TRBJ1-2,NA,TRBD1,16,TRBV10-3,TGTGCCATCAGTGAGTCACGGGGAACAGGGGCCTATGGCTACACCTTC,CAISESRGTGAYGYTF
TRBJ1-2,NA,TRBD1,15,TRBV5-4,TGTGCCAGCAGCTTAGGAGTTACAGGGGGGGATGGCTACACCTTC,CASSLGVTGGDGYTF
TRBJ1-3,NA,TRBD1,16,TRBV15,TGTGCCACCAGCAGATCCCTGACAGGGGGTGGAAACACCATATATTTT,CATSRSLTGGGNTIYF
TRBJ2-1,NA,TRBD1,17,TRBV12-5,TGTGCTAGTGGTTTGGTACTTGGACAGGGGGCTTACAATGAGCAGTTCTTC,CASGLVLGQGAYNEQFF
TRBJ2-7,large,NA,13,TRBV27,TGTGCCAGCAGTTACACGGGAGTTGGGGAGCAGTACTTC,CASSYTGVGEQYF